This TCR beta chain emerged from a study of immune evolution from preneoplasia to lung adenocarcinoma. General study results and limits: Top clone share appeared to fall from AAH through AIS, MIA, adenocarcinoma.

Germline CDR1 is ENHRY and CDR2 is SYGVKD. With 6 bases clipped from V and 1 base from J, the junction kept 5 bases outside the gene matches. This CDR3 region has 16 residues. Clones were read by immunoSEQ multiplex PCR, and TCRdb kept only the in-frame ones, dropping some. The sample lists about 3,200 clones; around 81% were seen once. Resections took place in Japan or China from about 2014 to 2017. This clone was detected once. Antigen: not known. The chain has TRBV10-3 and TRBJ2-3; 12 bases fit TRBD1. The clonotype was recovered from a donor aged 70 or older with lung adenocarcinoma. The sequencing input was FFPE adjacent normal lung tissue. The chain's CDR3 is CAIRPGQGAGTDTQYF. The CDR3 DNA reads TGTGCCATCAGGCCGGGACAGGGGGCTGGCACAGATACGCAGTATTTT.